This TCR beta chain emerged from a study of blood T cell repertoires in COVID-19. Germline V gives CDR1 KGHSH, CDR2 LQKENI. With V trimmed by 1 base and J by 5 bases, 6 bases remained unmatched. This CDR3 region has 15 residues. TCRdb's copy holds only in-frame clones and misses some; the assay was immunoSEQ multiplex PCR. Found here are about 150,000 clones, around 80% of them singletons; the top ten hold roughly 15%. The TCR was taken from a man between 50 and 59 years old with acute or convalescent COVID-19. V usage is TRBV18 and J usage is TRBJ2-3; 7 bases agree with TRBD2. The sequencing sample was made of peripheral blood. In DNA, the CDR3 is TGTGCCAGCTCACCACAGCTAGCGGTGATAGATACGCAGTATTTT. This codes for CASSPQLAVIDTQYF.